This T cell receptor beta chain was recovered during a study of T-cell memory formation after mild COVID-19. TCRdb redid the calling of the 5' RACE reads with MiXCR, one entry per CDR3 protein. The table lists roughly 600,000 distinct CDR3 sequences, around 17% of them singletons. Germline V lookup: CDR1 LGHDT, CDR2 YNNKEL (reference sequence). This CDR3 comprises 12 residues. The germline V and J ends were trimmed by 4 bases and 7 bases, with 8 bases remaining between them. The TCR originated in an adult woman who had mild COVID-19 (a few samples of this study predate the infection). Cell type and time point are not known. Sequenced: PBMCs or a T cell subset sorted from them (not recorded which). This chain links TRBV3-1 with TRBJ2-1; D remains ambiguous. CDR3 region: CASSRFGNEQFF. The CDR3 DNA follows: TGTGCCAGCAGCCGCTTCGGTAATGAGCAGTTCTTC.